This TCR beta chain was observed in a study of T cells in localized non-small cell lung cancer. A single count supports this clone. What it recognizes is unknown. Produced via immunoSEQ multiplex PCR; TCRdb's table is partial and in-frame only. There are 2,500 to 3,500 clones in the sample; around 23% occur only once, and roughly 25% lies in the top ten. Study results and caveats: Out of the top 100 tumor clones, a median 57 were seen in adjacent lung.

The CDR3 totals 14 residues. Trimming cost V 3 bases and J 4 bases, with 10 bases left between them. Germline V lookup: CDR1 LNHDA, CDR2 SQIVND (reference sequence). The V gene is TRBV19, the J gene TRBJ2-1; D call uncertain. The specimen was lung tumor tissue, collected before any cancer treatment. The clonotype comes from a woman aged 35 to 70 with stage I lung adenocarcinoma. The CDR3 DNA reads TGTGCCAGTAGTATTAAGCCAGAGTACAATGAGCAGTTCTTC. This codes for CASSIKPEYNEQFF.